The clone carrying this TCR beta chain was seen more than once but under ten times. No antigen is known for it. CDR3 length equals 13 residues. Trimming shortened V by 4 bases and J by 0 bases, and 6 bases separated the two germline ends. CDR1 LNHDA and CDR2 SQIVND come from the germline V gene (reference sequence). Template switching created a universal primer site, and the cDNA included unique molecular identifiers. In TCRdb, the 5' RACE reads were re-called with MiXCR into one record per CDR3 protein. The sample has 550,000 to 700,000 distinct CDR3 sequences, 9.5% to 10% seen once; the top ten hold under 3%. The data derive from a study of identical twins. Study results and limitations: Weaker excess sharing between twins was seen in beta out-of-frame sequences. Beta clonotypes that were abundant in cord blood contained fewer insertions, a pattern absent from memory repertoires.

A further study also used this sample, focusing on yellow fever vaccine responses in identical twins.

The TCR sequence derives from a woman between 18 and 29 years old in good health. Sequencing input: PBMCs. This sequence joins TRBV19 and TRBJ2-5; no definite D call. DNA of the CDR3: TGTGCCAGTAGTACCCAGTACCAAGAGACCCAGTACTTC. The encoded protein is CASSTQYQETQYF.